This TCR beta chain came from a study of blood T cell repertoires in COVID-19. Overall study context: T cells, B-cell-depleted T cells, or PBMCs supplied cDNA or gDNA.

Clones were read by immunoSEQ multiplex PCR, and TCRdb kept only the in-frame ones, dropping some. The sample consists of around 300,000 clones, over 75% of them appearing once. Material for sequencing was peripheral blood. This TCR derives from a man between 50 and 59 years old with active or convalescent COVID-19.

CDR3 in amino acids: CASSALAASGGYEQYF. The DNA for the CDR3 is TGTGCCAGTAGTGCTCTGGCGGCTAGCGGGGGCTACGAGCAGTACTTC. The gene calls are TRBV19 and TRBJ2-7; 10 nucleotides match TRBD2. CDR3 length: 16 residues. Trimming at V came to 5 bases and at J to 3 bases, leaving 10 bases not matched to a gene. The germline V gene has CDR1 LNHDA and CDR2 SQIVND (reference sequence).